These T cell receptor beta chains were read from a single sample in a study of CD8 T cells in Susac syndrome. TCRdb redid the calling of the immunoSEQ multiplex PCR reads with MiXCR, one entry per CDR3 protein. The sample shows over 300,000 distinct CDR3 sequences, about 90% of them seen only once. The sequencing input was CD4+ T cells from PBMCs. Receptors were obtained from a human donor with multiple sclerosis. CDR3s include the opening cysteine and the closing phenylalanine or tryptophan. A D gene is named only where the DNA matches it firmly. The listing skips clone size in some rows; elsewhere it reads once, few, many or a size class.

D: NA
J: TRBJ1-1
size: once
V: TRBV18
DNA: TGTGCCAGCTCACCATCGGGGTCCGAGGGGACTGAAGCTTTCTTT
CDR3: CASSPSGSEGTEAFF

D: NA
J: TRBJ2-7
size: NA
V: TRBV6-5
DNA: TGTGCCAGCAGGGGGGCTACCTATTCCTACGAGCAGTACTTC
CDR3: CASRGATYSYEQYF

D: TRBD1
J: TRBJ2-5
size: NA
V: TRBV6-2/TRBV6-3
DNA: TGTGCCAGCAGTTATATGGGACAGTCAAGGAAGACCCAGTACTTC
CDR3: CASSYMGQSRKTQYF

D: NA
J: TRBJ1-5
size: NA
V: TRBV12-3/TRBV12-4
DNA: TGTGCCAGCAGTCAACGAATCGGTCAGCCCCAGCATTTT
CDR3: CASSQRIGQPQHF

D: NA
J: TRBJ2-7
size: NA
V: TRBV11-1
DNA: TGTGCCAGCAGCTCTCAAGGCGGGGCGTCATACGAGCAGTACTTC
CDR3: CASSSQGGASYEQYF

D: NA
J: TRBJ1-3
size: NA
V: TRBV30
DNA: TGTGCCTGGAGTGAATCCCGGTCGTCCGGAAACACCATATATTTT
CDR3: CAWSESRSSGNTIYF

D: NA
J: TRBJ2-5
size: once
V: TRBV18
DNA: TGTGCCAGCTCACCACCAACCTTGGAGACCCAGTACTTC
CDR3: CASSPPTLETQYF

D: TRBD1
J: TRBJ2-6
size: NA
V: TRBV12-3/TRBV12-4
DNA: TGTGCCAGCAGTCGGGGCGTTACAGGGGCCCTCCACTCTGGGGCCAACGTCCTGACTTTC
CDR3: CASSRGVTGALHSGANVLTF

D: TRBD1
J: TRBJ1-1
size: NA
V: TRBV9
DNA: TGTGCCAGCAGCGTAGGTGAGGGGGCGGGTAACACTGAAGCTTTCTTT
CDR3: CASSVGEGAGNTEAFF

D: TRBD1
J: TRBJ2-7
size: NA
V: TRBV5-6
DNA: TGTGCCAGCAGCTTGGGGGGACAGGTTTCCGAGCAGTACTTC
CDR3: CASSLGGQVSEQYF

D: TRBD1
J: TRBJ1-2
size: once
V: TRBV6-1
DNA: TGTGCCAGCAGAGCCGGGACAGGGACGTCGATCTATGGCTACACCTTC
CDR3: CASRAGTGTSIYGYTF

D: NA
J: TRBJ1-6
size: NA
V: TRBV11-1
DNA: TGTGCCAGCAGCCCCGACATCTTAACAGGGACTTCACCCCTCCACTTT
CDR3: CASSPDILTGTSPLHF

D: NA
J: TRBJ1-5
size: NA
V: TRBV2
DNA: TGTGCCAGCACTACAGGTCAACAGCCCCAGCATTTT
CDR3: CASTTGQQPQHF

D: NA
J: TRBJ1-3
size: NA
V: TRBV13
DNA: TGTGCCAGCAGCTCCGGACAGATTCCGGGAAACACCATATATTTT
CDR3: CASSSGQIPGNTIYF

D: TRBD2
J: TRBJ2-3
size: NA
V: TRBV9
DNA: TGTGCCAGCAGCGTAGGGACTAGCGGTTACACAGATACGCAGTATTTT
CDR3: CASSVGTSGYTDTQYF

D: TRBD1
J: TRBJ1-1
size: NA
V: TRBV9
DNA: TGTGCCAGCAGCGGGGAGGGGGCGGGACGAAACACTGAAGCTTTCTTT
CDR3: CASSGEGAGRNTEAFF

D: NA
J: TRBJ2-7
size: NA
V: TRBV3-1
DNA: TGTGCCAGCAGCCAAGCGGGAGTGGACGGCGAGCAGTACTTC
CDR3: CASSQAGVDGEQYF

D: NA
J: TRBJ1-1
size: few
V: TRBV9
DNA: TGTGCCAGCAGCGTATCCACCGACACTGAAGCTTTCTTT
CDR3: CASSVSTDTEAFF

D: NA
J: TRBJ2-6
size: few
V: TRBV29-1
DNA: TGCAGCGTTGAAGCTGGGGCCAACGTCCTGACTTTC
CDR3: CSVEAGANVLTF

D: NA
J: TRBJ1-2
size: NA
V: TRBV7-9
DNA: TGTGCCAGCAGCTACAATACAGACTATGGCTACACCTTC
CDR3: CASSYNTDYGYTF

D: NA
J: TRBJ1-2
size: NA
V: TRBV5-4
DNA: TGTGCCAGCAGCAGTGACCGCTGGGGTTATGGCTACACCTTC
CDR3: CASSSDRWGYGYTF

D: NA
J: TRBJ2-6
size: NA
V: TRBV9
DNA: TGTGCCAGCAGCGCCCAACGTAGGCAGGCTGGGGCCAACGTCCTGACTTTC
CDR3: CASSAQRRQAGANVLTF